These 16 T cell receptor beta chains were all obtained from the same sample, sequenced in a study of blood T cell repertoires in COVID-19. The table came from immunoSEQ multiplex PCR; TCRdb's copy has only in-frame clones and leaves some out. Of roughly 67,000 clones in the sample, about 82% were seen once. The sequenced sample consisted of peripheral blood. The receptors come from a man between 50 and 59 years old with acute or convalescent COVID-19.

This clone was picked up a small number of times. The rearrangement links TRBV5-6 to TRBJ1-2, with D hard to call. V shed 5 bases and J shed 4 bases, with 21 bases lying between them. Per the germline V gene, CDR1 is SGHDT and CDR2 is YYEEEE. The CDR3 length is 16 residues. Written as DNA, the CDR3 is TGTGCCAGCAGTCTGGAGAAGCGGCGAGACCCCTATGGCTACACCTTC. It translates to CASSLEKRRDPYGYTF. Together with reference TRBV5-6 and TRBJ1-2, the CDR3 gives the full variable domain: DAGVTQSPTHLIKTRGQQVTLRCSPKSGHDTVSWYQQALGQGPQFIFQYYEEEERQRGNFPDRFSGHQFPNYSSELNVNALLLGDSALYLCASSLEKRRDPYGYTFGSGTRLTVV.

This chain links TRBV19 with TRBJ2-2; D possibly corresponds to TRBD1 (6 bases). The CDR3 loop spans 14 amino acids. Germline V gene sequence: CDR1 LNHDA, CDR2 SQIVND (reference sequence). V was pared by 5 bases and J by 5 bases, with 12 bases between. The CDR3 loop reads CASSGLQGTGELFF. CDR3 bases: TGTGCCAGTAGTGGGTTACAGGGAACCGGGGAGCTGTTTTTT.

This clone appeared once. V gene TRBV24-1 combines with J gene TRBJ1-2, with TRBD1 matching over 7 bases. This CDR3 region has 15 residues. Germline lookup yields CDR1 KGHDR and CDR2 SFDVKD. J gave up 5 bases and V 3 bases, and 8 bases lay outside the gene matches. The CDR3 DNA sequence: TGTGCCACCAGTGATACAACAGGGGAGGATTATGGCTACACCTTC. Translating gives CATSDTTGEDYGYTF.

DNA of the CDR3: TGTGCCAGCAGCACCTCACGGAGACAGGGGGCCGTTCGGACCGGGGAGCTGTTTTTT. This translates into CASSTSRRQGAVRTGELFF. J is TRBJ2-2 and V is TRBV7-8; 10 nucleotides line up with TRBD1. After removal of 5 bases from V and 5 bases from J, the junction contained 17 bases not matched to a gene. CDR1 and CDR2 from the germline V gene are SGHVS and FQNEAQ. The CDR3 covers 19 residues.

By its share, this clone is medium-sized. The chain carries TRBV19 and TRBJ2-7; D gene unclear. Germline V gene data show CDR1 as LNHDA and CDR2 as SQIVND (reference sequence). The CDR3 has 14 residues. Trimming stripped 2 bases from V and 0 bases from J, with 8 bases between. The CDR3 DNA follows: TGTGCCAGTAGTATAAATCAGGACTCCTACGAGCAGTACTTC. Its protein product is CASSINQDSYEQYF.

The rearrangement links TRBV6-5 to TRBJ1-1; 7 bases are a match to TRBD1. V trimming: 4 bases; J trimming: 7 bases; junction bases outside the gene matches: 9. The germline V gene encodes CDR1 MNHEY and CDR2 SVGAGI. This CDR3 has 14 amino acids. CDR3: CASSSSDRASEAFF. The CDR3 DNA follows: TGTGCCAGCAGTTCCTCCGACAGGGCTAGTGAAGCTTTCTTT.

V gene TRBV29-1 combines with J gene TRBJ1-2; 7 bases match TRBD1. Germline V gives CDR1 SQVTM, CDR2 ANQGSEA. J was trimmed by 4 bases and V by 5 bases; bases with no gene match: 7. This CDR3 has 13 amino acids. The CDR3 is CSVRSTGTYGYTF. DNA of the CDR3: TGCAGCGTTCGTTCGACAGGGACCTATGGCTACACCTTC.

This chain connects TRBV7-3 to TRBJ2-3, with 7 bases identical to TRBD1. The CDR3 totals 15 residues. CDR1 and CDR2 (germline): SGHTA, FQGTGA. Trimming took 5 bases from V and 3 from J; bases not matched to a gene: 8. The CDR3 coding sequence is TGTGCCAGCAGCGATATGGGGGACAGTACAGATACGCAGTATTTT. Translated, it gives CASSDMGDSTDTQYF.

The gene calls are TRBV5-1 and TRBJ1-1; D remains ambiguous. CDR1 and CDR2 from the germline V gene are SGHRS and YFSETQ. This CDR3 contains 15 residues. V lost 4 bases, J lost 3 bases, and 16 bases lay in between. Here the CDR3 DNA reads TGCGCCAGCAGCCTGGACGGGAACGGGGACACTGAAGCTTTCTTT. The encoded protein is CASSLDGNGDTEAFF.

The CDR3, as DNA: TGTGCCAGCAGCCCGCGGGGGGGCCGGGGCACAGATACGCAGTATTTT. Its translation is CASSPRGGRGTDTQYF. The chain recombines TRBV4-2 with TRBJ2-3; 9 bases are shared with TRBD2. Per the germline V gene, CDR1 is LGHNA and CDR2 is YNFKEQ. J lost 1 base, V lost 4 bases, and 6 bases had no gene match. The CDR3 has 16 amino acids.

This chain links TRBV30 with TRBJ2-3; 12 nucleotides agree with TRBD2. CDR3 length: 17 residues. Germline-derived CDR1 and CDR2 are GTSNPN and SVGIG (reference sequence). Trimming removed 0 bases from V and 1 base from J; junction bases left unmatched: 5. The CDR3: CAWSVTRTSGGTDTQYF. DNA of the CDR3: TGTGCCTGGAGTGTAACCCGGACTAGCGGGGGCACAGATACGCAGTATTTT.

In its sample, this clone was seen once. The V and J genes are TRBV10-1 and TRBJ1-6, with 7 bases lining up with TRBD1. The germline gives CDR1 WNHNN, CDR2 SYGVQD (reference sequence). V shed 6 bases and J 7 bases; nucleotides not matched to a gene: 3. The CDR3 runs to 13 residues. The CDR3 sequence: CASRRDSNSPLHF. CDR3 bases: TGCGCCAGCAGGAGGGACAGCAATTCACCCCTCCACTTT.

The rearrangement joins TRBV30 to TRBJ2-5; D possibly corresponds to TRBD2 (5 bases). Germline V gives CDR1 GTSNPN, CDR2 SVGIG (reference sequence). CDR3 size: 12 residues. V was trimmed by 8 bases and J by 5 bases, leaving 15 bases between them. CDR3 nucleotide sequence: TGTGCCACCAGGACTGGCGGGGAGACCCAGTACTTC. Protein sequence: CATRTGGETQYF.

The chain couples TRBV27 to TRBJ1-6, with D possibly matching TRBD1 (5 bases). This CDR3 is built from 14 residues. The germline V gene has CDR1 MNHEY and CDR2 SMNVEV (reference sequence). V was pared by 8 bases and J by 7 bases, with 15 bases between. The DNA of the CDR3 is TGTGCCAGCGGCTGGGGCAGGAAGAATTCACCCCTCCACTTT. It specifies CASGWGRKNSPLHF.

The chain has TRBV2 and TRBJ1-4; a possible D gene is TRBD1 (5 bases). The CDR3 runs 14 residues. CDR1 and CDR2 (germline): SNHLY, FYNNEI. Trimming took off 4 bases at V and 3 bases at J, with 9 bases between the two ends. The CDR3 region is CASSGWGPNEKLFF. CDR3 bases: TGTGCCAGCAGTGGATGGGGCCCTAATGAAAAACTGTTTTTT.

The genes are TRBV28 and TRBJ1-1, with D perhaps matching TRBD1 (6 bases). Trimming shortened V by 3 bases and J by 1 base, and 9 bases separated the two germline ends. The germline V gene encodes CDR1 MDHEN and CDR2 SYDVKM. The CDR3 loop spans 14 amino acids. The CDR3 loop is CASSFNRANTEAFF. CDR3 nucleotides: TGTGCCAGCAGTTTCAACAGGGCGAACACTGAAGCTTTCTTT.